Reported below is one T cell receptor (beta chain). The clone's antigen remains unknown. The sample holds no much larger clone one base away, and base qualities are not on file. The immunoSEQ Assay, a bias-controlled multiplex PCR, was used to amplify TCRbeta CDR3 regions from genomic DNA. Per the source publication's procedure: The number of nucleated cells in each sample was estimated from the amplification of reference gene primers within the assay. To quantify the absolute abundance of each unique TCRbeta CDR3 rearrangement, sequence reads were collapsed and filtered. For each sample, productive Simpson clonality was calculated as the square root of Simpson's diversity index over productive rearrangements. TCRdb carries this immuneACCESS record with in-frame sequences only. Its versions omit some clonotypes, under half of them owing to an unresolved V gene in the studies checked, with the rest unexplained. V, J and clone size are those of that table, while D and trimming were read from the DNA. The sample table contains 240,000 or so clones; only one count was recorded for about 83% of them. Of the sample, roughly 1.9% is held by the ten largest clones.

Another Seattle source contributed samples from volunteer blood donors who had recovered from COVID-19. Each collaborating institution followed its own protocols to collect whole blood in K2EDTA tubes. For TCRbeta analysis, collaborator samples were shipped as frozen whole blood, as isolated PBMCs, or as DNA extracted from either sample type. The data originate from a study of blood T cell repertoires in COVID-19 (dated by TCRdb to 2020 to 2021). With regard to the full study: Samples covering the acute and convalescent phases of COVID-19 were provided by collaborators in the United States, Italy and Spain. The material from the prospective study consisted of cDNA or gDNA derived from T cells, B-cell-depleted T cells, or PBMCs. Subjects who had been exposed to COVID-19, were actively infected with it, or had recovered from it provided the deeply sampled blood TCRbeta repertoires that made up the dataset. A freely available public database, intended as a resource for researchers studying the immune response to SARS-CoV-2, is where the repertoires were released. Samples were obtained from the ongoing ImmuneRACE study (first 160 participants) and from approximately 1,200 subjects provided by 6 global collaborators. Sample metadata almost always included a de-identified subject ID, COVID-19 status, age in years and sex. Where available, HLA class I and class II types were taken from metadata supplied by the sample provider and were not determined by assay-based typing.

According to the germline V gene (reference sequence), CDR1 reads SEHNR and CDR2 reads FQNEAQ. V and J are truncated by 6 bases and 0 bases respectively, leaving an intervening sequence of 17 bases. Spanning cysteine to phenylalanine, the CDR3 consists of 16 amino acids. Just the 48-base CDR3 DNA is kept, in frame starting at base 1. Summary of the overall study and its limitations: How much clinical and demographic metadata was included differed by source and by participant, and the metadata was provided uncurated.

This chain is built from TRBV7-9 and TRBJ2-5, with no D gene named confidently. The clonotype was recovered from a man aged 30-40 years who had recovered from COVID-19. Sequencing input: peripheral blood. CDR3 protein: CASSGGKEQYQETQYF. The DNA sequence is TGTGCCAGCAGTGGCGGTAAGGAGCAGTACCAAGAGACCCAGTACTTC.